This entry features one T cell receptor (beta chain) sequence. The sequenced target, TCR beta, came from blood CD8+ and CD4+ T cells. FACS enriched CD8+ TEMRA cells, while bulk CD8+ and CD4+ were negatively isolated. The entry originates in a study of CD8 T cells in Susac syndrome. Trimming took 2 bases from V and 3 from J, leaving 10 bases between them. CDR1 is MNHEY and CDR2 is SMNVEV in the germline V gene (reference sequence). The length of the CDR3 is 14 residues. After extraction with the RNeasy kit, about 0.5 to 1 ug of the RNA was reverse transcribed using random hexamers. immunoSEQ multiplex PCR amplified TCR beta CDR3 across 54 Vbeta, 13 Jbeta. TCRdb reprocessed the immunoSEQ multiplex PCR reads with MiXCR, giving one entry per CDR3 protein. The sample shows about 120,000 distinct CDR3 sequences, about 90% of them seen only once.

Sequenced input: CD8+ T cells from PBMCs. The sequence was obtained from a human donor in good health. The gene calls are TRBV27 and TRBJ1-1, with D unresolved. The CDR3 coding sequence is TGTGCCAGCAGTTTAAGATTGGCGGACACTGAAGCTTTCTTT. Protein: CASSLRLADTEAFF.